A selection of T cell receptor beta chains follows, all from one sample in a study of shared clonotypes between healthy human individuals. TCRdb's copy holds only in-frame clones and misses some; the assay was immunoSEQ multiplex PCR. The sample carries about 230,000 clones, 60% to 70% recorded once. The material sequenced was memory CD4+ T cells sorted from blood. These receptors were collected from a man aged 30 to 45 in good health. The CDR3 runs from the conserved cysteine through the conserved F or W. Fields, in order: CDR3 protein, CDR3 DNA, J gene, clone size, D gene, V gene. The D gene is left open where the match is weak. Clone sizes are given selectively: once, few, many, or a class where the clone is expanded.

CASSRTGETGDTQYF	TGCGCCAGCAGCAGGACAGGGGAGACAGGAGATACGCAGTATTTT	TRBJ2-3	.	TRBD1	TRBV5-1
CASSPARSNEKLFF	TGTGCCAGCAGTCCGGCCAGGAGTAATGAAAAACTGTTTTTT	TRBJ1-4	.	.	TRBV6-8
CASSLFQKNTEAFF	TGTGCCAGCAGCTTGTTTCAGAAGAACACTGAAGCTTTCTTT	TRBJ1-1	.	.	TRBV5-5
CASSHRGTNEKLFF	TGTGCCAGCAGCCATAGGGGAACTAATGAAAAACTGTTTTTT	TRBJ1-4	.	.	TRBV6-5
CASSLAILAGETQYF	TGTGCCAGCAGCTTAGCGATACTAGCGGGAGAGACCCAGTACTTC	TRBJ2-5	few	TRBD2	TRBV7-9
CASSRDMPFSYEQYF	TGTGCCAGCAGCCGAGATATGCCCTTCTCCTACGAGCAGTACTTC	TRBJ2-7	.	.	TRBV6-5
CASTRDRVFTEAFF	TGTGCCAGCACCCGCGACAGGGTCTTCACTGAAGCTTTCTTT	TRBJ1-1	once	TRBD1	TRBV7-2
CASRPVKLTGDEQYF	TGTGCCAGTAGACCCGTCAAATTGACAGGGGACGAGCAGTACTTC	TRBJ2-7	.	TRBD1	TRBV19
CASSISGQGLHEQFF	TGCGCCAGCAGCATATCGGGACAGGGCCTGCATGAGCAGTTCTTC	TRBJ2-1	few	TRBD1	TRBV5-1
CASSPTSTPTEAFF	TGTGCCAGCAGCCCCACCTCTACCCCAACTGAAGCTTTCTTT	TRBJ1-1	few	.	TRBV6-5
CASSQEPGPGHEQYF	TGCGCCAGCAGCCAAGAGCCGGGGCCCGGTCACGAGCAGTACTTC	TRBJ2-7	.	.	TRBV4-3
CASSEPPGYEQYF	TGTGCCAGCAGTGAACCCCCAGGGTACGAGCAGTACTTC	TRBJ2-7	.	.	TRBV6-1
CSARGGPTQYF	TGCAGTGCTAGAGGAGGGCCAACCCAGTACTTC	TRBJ2-5	few	.	TRBV20-1
CASSGDIYEQYF	TGTGCCAGCAGTGGGGACATTTACGAGCAGTACTTC	TRBJ2-7	.	.	TRBV28
CASSRTADQPQHF	TGTGCCAGCTCACGGACAGCGGATCAGCCCCAGCATTTT	TRBJ1-5	.	.	TRBV18
CASSLSYNEQFF	TGTGCCAGCAGTTTATCCTACAATGAGCAGTTCTTC	TRBJ2-1	few	.	TRBV28
CASSSRGQDTDTQYF	TGCGCCAGCAGCTCGAGGGGACAGGACACAGATACGCAGTATTTT	TRBJ2-3	.	TRBD1	TRBV5-1
CASSQELVGTGRTSTDTQYF	TGTGCCAGCAGCCAAGAACTAGTTGGCACCGGACGAACTAGCACAGATACGCAGTATTTT	TRBJ2-3	.	.	TRBV4-2
CASNPTGPQETQYF	TGTGCCAGCAATCCGACAGGTCCCCAAGAGACCCAGTACTTC	TRBJ2-5	.	.	TRBV6-5
CASSFSGYEQYF	TGCGCCAGCAGCTTCTCCGGCTACGAGCAGTACTTC	TRBJ2-7	.	.	TRBV5-1
CASSGLYTGQGPEAFF	TGTGCCAGCAGTGGCTTATATACAGGACAGGGGCCTGAAGCTTTCTTT	TRBJ1-1	once	TRBD1	TRBV2
CASSLRTGLNTGELFF	TGTGCCAGTAGTCTTAGGACAGGGCTGAACACCGGGGAGCTGTTTTTT	TRBJ2-2	few	TRBD1	TRBV19
CASSLSGQGMHEQYF	TGCGCCAGCAGCTTGTCGGGACAGGGGATGCACGAGCAGTACTTC	TRBJ2-7	.	TRBD1	TRBV5-1
CASRQGIYEQYF	TGTGCCAGTCGACAGGGAATCTACGAGCAGTACTTC	TRBJ2-7	few	TRBD1	TRBV28
CASSLEERRAFF	TGTGCCAGCAGCTTAGAAGAAAGACGGGCTTTCTTT	TRBJ1-1	.	.	TRBV7-9
CASSVALPGTSGRAGTDTQYF	TGTGCCAGCAGCGTAGCCTTGCCCGGGACTAGCGGGAGGGCGGGCACAGATACGCAGTATTTT	TRBJ2-3	.	TRBD2	TRBV9
CASSQDRTSNEKLFF	TGTGCCAGCAGCCAAGATAGGACCTCGAATGAAAAACTGTTTTTT	TRBJ1-4	few	.	TRBV14
CASSPEVVGELFF	TGTGCCAGCTCACCCGAGGTGGTCGGGGAGCTGTTTTTT	TRBJ2-2	.	.	TRBV18
CASSGSIWGDNEQFF	TGTGCCAGCAGTGGGTCGATCTGGGGGGACAATGAGCAGTTCTTC	TRBJ2-1	once	.	TRBV6-1
CASSEASSGNTIYF	TGTGCCAGCAGTGAAGCCTCCTCTGGAAACACCATATATTTT	TRBJ1-3	many	.	TRBV6-1
CSVREWEDEQYF	TGCAGCGTTCGGGAGTGGGAGGACGAGCAGTACTTC	TRBJ2-7	.	.	TRBV29-1
CASSTLAIAGAPEQYF	TGTGCCAGCAGCACTCTAGCGATAGCGGGAGCCCCCGAGCAGTACTTC	TRBJ2-7	.	TRBD2	TRBV14
CASSLASEAFF	TGTGCCAGCAGCTTAGCTTCGGAAGCTTTCTTT	TRBJ1-1	.	.	TRBV7-9
CASSLAPLSRYNEQFF	TGTGCCAGCAGCTTAGCTCCTCTGTCCCGTTACAATGAGCAGTTCTTC	TRBJ2-1	.	.	TRBV7-2
CASSLVFGQPQHF	TGTGCCAGCAGCTTAGTATTCGGCCAGCCCCAGCATTTT	TRBJ1-5	.	.	TRBV7-8
CASSLEGRGAYEQYF	TGCGCCAGCAGCTTGGAGGGCAGAGGAGCCTACGAGCAGTACTTC	TRBJ2-7	.	.	TRBV5-1
CASSREGSGRSDTQYF	TGCGCCAGCAGCCGCGAGGGTAGCGGGAGATCAGATACGCAGTATTTT	TRBJ2-3	.	TRBD2	TRBV4-1
CSVRVMGALAGYTF	TGCAGCGTACGCGTTATGGGGGCCTTAGCTGGCTACACCTTC	TRBJ1-2	.	.	TRBV29-1
CASSLGHNNEQFF	TGTGCCAGCAGCTTGGGACACAACAATGAGCAGTTCTTC	TRBJ2-1	.	.	TRBV11-2
CASSVGTDPTGELFF	TGTGCCAGCAGCGTAGGGACAGACCCCACCGGGGAGCTGTTTTTT	TRBJ2-2	.	TRBD1	TRBV11-2
CASGSLRGPLYF	TGTGCTAGTGGTTCCCTCAGGGGGCCCCTTTATTTT	TRBJ2-3	.	TRBD1	TRBV12-5
CASSPTGTPFDSGNTIYF	TGTGCCAGCTCTCCCACAGGGACCCCTTTCGACTCTGGAAACACCATATATTTT	TRBJ1-3	few	.	TRBV18
CASGAHTEAFF	TGCGCCAGCGGGGCCCACACTGAAGCTTTCTTT	TRBJ1-1	.	.	TRBV10-2
CASSLGLAGGTGELFF	TGCGCCAGCAGCTTGGGACTAGCGGGAGGAACCGGGGAGCTGTTTTTT	TRBJ2-2	.	TRBD2	TRBV5-1
CASSLRQGGQFF	TGTGCCAGTAGCCTTAGACAGGGAGGGCAGTTCTTC	TRBJ2-1	once	.	TRBV19
CASSSSGQTYGYTF	TGTGCCAGCAGCTCGTCGGGACAGACCTATGGCTACACCTTC	TRBJ1-2	few	TRBD1	TRBV5-7
CASSLSRQSQETQYF	TGTGCCAGCAGCTTGTCGCGGCAAAGTCAAGAGACCCAGTACTTC	TRBJ2-5	.	.	TRBV5-4